Listed here are 10 T cell receptor beta chains from one sample, sequenced in a study of T cell responses to AZD1222 COVID-19 vaccine. TCRdb's copy holds only in-frame clones and misses some; the assay was immunoSEQ multiplex PCR. The table shows 150,000 to 250,000 clones, with over 85% occurring only once. The specimen comprised peripheral blood, sampled 28 days after the second AZD1222 dose. All receptors derive from an adult who received the AZD1222 COVID-19 vaccine.

This chain uses TRBV5-1 with TRBJ1-1; D is undetermined. The CDR3 runs 15 residues. V lost 0 bases and J 7 bases, leaving 16 bases between the germline ends. The germline V gene has CDR1 SGHRS and CDR2 YFSETQ. The CDR3 coding sequence is TGCGCCAGCAGCTTGGCCGAGGCCAGGAGACATGAAGCTTTCTTT. It yields the protein CASSLAEARRHEAFF. The full variable domain, rest sourced from reference TRBV5-1 and TRBJ1-1, is KAGVTQTPRYLIKTRGQQVTLSCSPISGHRSVSWYQQTPGQGLQFLFEYFSETQRNKGNFPGRFSGRQFSNSRSEMNVSTLELGDSALYLCASSLAEARRHEAFFGQGTRLTVV.

The chain links TRBV7-9 to TRBJ2-1; the D is unclear. CDR3 length: 15 amino acids. Germline V gene data show CDR1 as SEHNR and CDR2 as FQNEAQ (reference sequence). V lost 1 base and J lost 0, with 7 bases in between. The CDR3 here is CASSLVRSSYNEQFF. Here the CDR3 DNA reads TGTGCCAGCAGCTTAGTACGGAGCTCCTACAATGAGCAGTTCTTC.

The V gene is TRBV21-1, the J gene TRBJ2-5. TRBV21-1 is a listed pseudogene. The CDR3 extends over 10 amino acids. The CDR3 sequence: CASSRNTQYF. CDR3 sequence (DNA): TGTGCCAGCAGCAGGAACACCCAGTACTTC.

CDR3 in DNA: TGTGCCAGCAGTTTAGCTACAGGGAGGACTGAAGCTTTCTTT. It specifies CASSLATGRTEAFF. This chain connects TRBV28 to TRBJ1-1; perhaps TRBD1 as D (6 bases). The V gene's germline CDR1 is MDHEN and CDR2 SYDVKM. The length of the CDR3 is 14 residues. V lost 2 bases and J 5 bases, leaving 12 bases between the germline ends.

The chain couples TRBV12-3 or TRBV12-4 to TRBJ2-5, with D perhaps TRBD2 (5 bases). V shed 3 bases and J shed 3 bases, with 8 bases lying between them. This CDR3 has 13 residues. For the CDR3, the DNA is TGTGCCAGCAGTTTCGGACTCAAAGAGACCCAGTACTTC. It encodes CASSFGLKETQYF.

The V and J genes are TRBV7-9 and TRBJ1-1; maybe TRBD1 (5 bases). Trimming removed 0 bases at V and 0 bases at J, with 5 bases between. Germline values: CDR1 SEHNR, CDR2 FQNEAQ (reference sequence). This CDR3 has 14 residues. The CDR3 reads CASSLAGVNTEAFF. As DNA, the CDR3 is TGTGCCAGCAGCTTAGCAGGGGTGAACACTGAAGCTTTCTTT.

This clone was counted once. The rearrangement joins TRBV4-1 to TRBJ1-5; no clear D gene. The CDR3 is made up of 13 amino acids. The ends were cut back, 7 bases at V and 3 bases at J, with 10 bases in the middle. CDR1 and CDR2 (germline): MGHRA, YSYEKL. The CDR3 nucleotides are TGCGCCAGCACCTGGCCTTTCAATCAGCCCCAGCATTTT. It encodes CASTWPFNQPQHF.

This chain links TRBV11-1 with TRBJ2-3, with D perhaps being TRBD1 or TRBD2 (6 bases each). V lost 2 bases and J 2 bases, leaving 11 bases between the germline ends. The germline V gene encodes CDR1 SGHAT and CDR2 FQDESV (reference sequence). CDR3 length: 15 amino acids. For the CDR3, the DNA is TGTGCCAGCAGCTTACAGGGGACTTACACAGATACGCAGTATTTT. It is translated as CASSLQGTYTDTQYF.

This chain uses TRBV7-3 with TRBJ1-6; no firm D call. V was shortened by 1 base and J by 7 bases, with 14 bases between the two germline ends. Germline V gene lookup returns CDR1 SGHTA and CDR2 FQGTGA. CDR3 size: 16 residues. DNA of the CDR3: TGTGCCAGCAGCTTAAGATCCAGTCTCGGGAATTCACCCCTCCACTTT. Its protein product is CASSLRSSLGNSPLHF.

The chain employs TRBV5-5 and TRBJ1-2, with 9 bases lining up with TRBD1. The CDR3 runs 12 residues. The V gene's germline CDR1 is SGHKS and CDR2 YYEKEE (reference sequence). V dropped 1 base and J dropped 10; count of bases not matched to a gene: 2. CDR3 coding DNA: TGTGCCAGCAGCTTGTGGGACAGGGACTACACCTTC. Encoded protein: CASSLWDRDYTF.